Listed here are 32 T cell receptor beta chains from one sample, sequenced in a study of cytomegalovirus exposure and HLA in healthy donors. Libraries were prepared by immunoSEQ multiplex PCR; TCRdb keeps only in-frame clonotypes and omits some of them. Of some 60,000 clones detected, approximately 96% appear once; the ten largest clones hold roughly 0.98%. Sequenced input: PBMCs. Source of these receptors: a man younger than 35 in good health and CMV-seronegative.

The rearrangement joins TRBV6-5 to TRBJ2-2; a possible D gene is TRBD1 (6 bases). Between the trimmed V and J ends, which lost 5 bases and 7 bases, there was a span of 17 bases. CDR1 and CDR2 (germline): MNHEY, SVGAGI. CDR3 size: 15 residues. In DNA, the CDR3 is TGTGCCAGCAGTGGGGTGGTGGGGGCGCGCGGGGAGCTGTTTTTT. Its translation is CASSGVVGARGELFF.

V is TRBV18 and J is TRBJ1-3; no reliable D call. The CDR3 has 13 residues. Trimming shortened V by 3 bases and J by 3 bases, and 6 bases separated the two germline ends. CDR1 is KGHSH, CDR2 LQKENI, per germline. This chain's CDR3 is CASSPRDGNTIYF. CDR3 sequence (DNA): TGTGCCAGCTCACCGAGAGATGGAAACACCATATATTTT.

The chain's CDR3 is CASSLDAGAYYETQYF. CDR3 sequence (DNA): TGTGCCAGCAGCTTAGACGCAGGGGCCTATTATGAGACCCAGTACTTC. The chain uses TRBV7-2 and TRBJ2-5, with D perhaps matching TRBD1 (6 bases). Germline CDR1 is SGHTA and CDR2 is FQGNSA. CDR3 length: 16 residues. V was trimmed by 1 base and J by 5 bases, leaving 17 bases between them.

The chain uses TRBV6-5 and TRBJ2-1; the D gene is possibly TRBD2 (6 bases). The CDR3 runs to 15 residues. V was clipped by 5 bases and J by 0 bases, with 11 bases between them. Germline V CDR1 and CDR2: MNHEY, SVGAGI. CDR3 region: CASSRDSSSYNEQFF. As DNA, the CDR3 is TGTGCCAGCAGTCGGGACTCATCCTCCTACAATGAGCAGTTCTTC.

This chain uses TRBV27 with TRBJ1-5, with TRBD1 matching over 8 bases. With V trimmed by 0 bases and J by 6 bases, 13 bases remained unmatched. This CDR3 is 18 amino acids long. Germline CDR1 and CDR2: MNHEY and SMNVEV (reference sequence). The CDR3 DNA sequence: TGTGCCAGCAGTTTATCGGCCCCGGGGACAGGACGGGGTCAGCCCCAGCATTTT. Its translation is CASSLSAPGTGRGQPQHF.

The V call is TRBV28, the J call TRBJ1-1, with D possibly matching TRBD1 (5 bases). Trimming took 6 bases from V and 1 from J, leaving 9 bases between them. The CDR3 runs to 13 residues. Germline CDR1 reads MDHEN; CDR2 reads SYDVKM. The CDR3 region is CASRVGQNTEAFF. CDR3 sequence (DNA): TGTGCCAGCAGGGTAGGACAGAACACTGAAGCTTTCTTT.

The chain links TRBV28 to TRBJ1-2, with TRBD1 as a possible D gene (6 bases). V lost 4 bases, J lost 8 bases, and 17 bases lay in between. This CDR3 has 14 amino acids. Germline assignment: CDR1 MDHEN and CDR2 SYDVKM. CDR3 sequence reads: CASSSAGDHRGYTF. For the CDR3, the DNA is TGTGCCAGCAGTTCGGCAGGGGACCATAGGGGCTACACCTTC.

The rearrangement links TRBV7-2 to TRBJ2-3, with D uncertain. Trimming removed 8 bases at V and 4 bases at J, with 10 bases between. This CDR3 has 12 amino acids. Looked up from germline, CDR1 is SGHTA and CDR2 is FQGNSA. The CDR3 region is CASHLSPDTQYF. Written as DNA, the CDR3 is TGTGCCAGCCACTTATCCCCAGATACGCAGTATTTT.

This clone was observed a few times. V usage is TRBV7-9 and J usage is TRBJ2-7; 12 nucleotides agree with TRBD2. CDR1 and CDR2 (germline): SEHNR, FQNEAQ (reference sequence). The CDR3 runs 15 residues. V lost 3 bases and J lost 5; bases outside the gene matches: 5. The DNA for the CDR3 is TGTGCCAGCAGCTTCTCGACTAGCGGGAGACACGAGCAGTACTTC. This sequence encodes CASSFSTSGRHEQYF. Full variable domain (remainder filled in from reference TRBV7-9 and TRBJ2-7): DTGVSQNPRHKITKRGQNVTFRCDPISEHNRLYWYRQTLGQGPEFLTYFQNEAQLEKSRLLSDRFSAERPKGSFSTLEIQRTEQGDSAMYLCASSFSTSGRHEQYFGPGTRLTVT.

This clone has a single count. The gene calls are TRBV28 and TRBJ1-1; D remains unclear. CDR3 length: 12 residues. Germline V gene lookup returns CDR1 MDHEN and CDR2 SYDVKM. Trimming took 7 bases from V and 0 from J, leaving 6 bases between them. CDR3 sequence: CASISVNTEAFF. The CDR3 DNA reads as TGTGCCAGCATTTCAGTGAACACTGAAGCTTTCTTT.

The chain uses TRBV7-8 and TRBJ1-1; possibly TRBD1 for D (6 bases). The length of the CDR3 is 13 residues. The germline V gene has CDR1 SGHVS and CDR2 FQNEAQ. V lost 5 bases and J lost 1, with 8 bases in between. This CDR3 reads CASSPTGNTEAFF. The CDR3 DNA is TGTGCCAGCAGCCCGACAGGGAACACTGAAGCTTTCTTT.

CDR3 residues: CASRLQGMANEKLFF. The CDR3 DNA reads as TGTGCCAGCAGATTACAGGGGATGGCTAATGAAAAACTGTTTTTT. This chain connects TRBV2 to TRBJ1-4; 7 bases fit TRBD1. CDR1 and CDR2 (germline): SNHLY, FYNNEI. CDR3 size: 15 residues. J was trimmed by 3 bases and V by 6 bases; bases with no gene match: 7.

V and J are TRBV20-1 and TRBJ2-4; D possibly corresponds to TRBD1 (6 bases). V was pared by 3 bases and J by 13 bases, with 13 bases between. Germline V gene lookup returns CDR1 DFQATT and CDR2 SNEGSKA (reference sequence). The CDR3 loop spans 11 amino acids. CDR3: CSARVGALQYF. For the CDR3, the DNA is TGCAGTGCTAGGGTGGGGGCCCTACAGTACTTC.

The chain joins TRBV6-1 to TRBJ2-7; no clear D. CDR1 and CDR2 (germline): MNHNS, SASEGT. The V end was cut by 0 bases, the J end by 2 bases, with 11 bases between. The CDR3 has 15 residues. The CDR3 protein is CASSEARNSPYEQYF. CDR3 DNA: TGTGCCAGCAGTGAAGCCCGGAATAGCCCCTACGAGCAGTACTTC.

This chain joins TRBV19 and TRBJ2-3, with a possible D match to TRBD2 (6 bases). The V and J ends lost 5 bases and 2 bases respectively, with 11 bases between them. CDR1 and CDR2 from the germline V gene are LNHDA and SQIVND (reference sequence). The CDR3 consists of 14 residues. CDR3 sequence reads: CASSGGSYTDTQYF. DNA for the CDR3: TGTGCCAGTAGTGGGGGGTCCTACACAGATACGCAGTATTTT.

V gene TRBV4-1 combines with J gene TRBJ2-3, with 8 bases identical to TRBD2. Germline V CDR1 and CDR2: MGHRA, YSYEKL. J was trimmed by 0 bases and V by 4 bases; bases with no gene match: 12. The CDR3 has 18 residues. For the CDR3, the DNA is TGCGCCAGCAGCCCTACTGCCGGACTAGCTATTAGCACAGATACGCAGTATTTT. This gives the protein CASSPTAGLAISTDTQYF.

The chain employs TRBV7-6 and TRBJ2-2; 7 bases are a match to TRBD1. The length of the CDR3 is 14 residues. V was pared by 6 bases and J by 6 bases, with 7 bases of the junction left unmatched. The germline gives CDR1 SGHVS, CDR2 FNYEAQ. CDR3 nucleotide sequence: TGTGCCAGCAGGGGACAGACGACGGCCGGGGAGCTGTTTTTT. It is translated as CASRGQTTAGELFF. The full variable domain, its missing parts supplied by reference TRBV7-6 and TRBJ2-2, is GAGVSQSPRYKVTKRGQDVALRCDPISGHVSLYWYRQALGQGPEFLTYFNYEAQQDKSGLPNDRFSAERPEGSISTLTIQRTEQRDSAMYRCASRGQTTAGELFFGEGSRLTVL.

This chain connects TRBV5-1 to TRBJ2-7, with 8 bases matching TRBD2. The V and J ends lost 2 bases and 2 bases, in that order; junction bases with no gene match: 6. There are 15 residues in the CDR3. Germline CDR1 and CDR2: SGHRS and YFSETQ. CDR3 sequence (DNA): TGCGCCAGCAGCTTAAGCGGGAGAGGTACCTACGAGCAGTACTTC. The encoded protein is CASSLSGRGTYEQYF.

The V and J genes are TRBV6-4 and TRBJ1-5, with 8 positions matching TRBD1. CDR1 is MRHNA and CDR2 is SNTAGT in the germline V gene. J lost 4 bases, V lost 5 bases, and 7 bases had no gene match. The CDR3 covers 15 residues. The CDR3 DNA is TGTGCCAGCAGTACAACAGGGGGAGGGAATCAGCCCCAGCATTTT. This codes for CASSTTGGGNQPQHF.

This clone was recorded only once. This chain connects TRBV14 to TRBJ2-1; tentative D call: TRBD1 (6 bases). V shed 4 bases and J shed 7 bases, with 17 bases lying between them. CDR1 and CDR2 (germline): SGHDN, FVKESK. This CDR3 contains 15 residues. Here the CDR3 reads CASSPRGWEPNEQFF. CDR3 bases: TGTGCCAGCAGCCCTAGGGGGTGGGAACCGAATGAGCAGTTCTTC.

CDR3 region: CASSPPRRAGANVLTF. Written as DNA, the CDR3 is TGTGCCAGCTCACCACCGAGGCGGGCCGGGGCCAACGTCCTGACTTTC. This chain connects TRBV18 to TRBJ2-6; perhaps TRBD2 as D (5 bases). CDR3 length equals 16 residues. Looked up from germline, CDR1 is KGHSH and CDR2 is LQKENI. V lost 0 bases and J lost 4, with 10 bases in between. The complete variable domain, with remaining parts taken from reference TRBV18 and TRBJ2-6, reads NAGVMQNPRHLVRRRGQEARLRCSPMKGHSHVYWYRQLPEEGLKFMVYLQKENIIDESGMPKERFSAEFPKEGPSILRIQQVVRGDSAAYFCASSPPRRAGANVLTFGAGSRLTVL.

The CDR3 region is CASSETSGTGELFF. For the CDR3, the DNA is TGCGCCAGCTCAGAGACTAGCGGGACCGGGGAGCTGTTTTTT. This rearrangement joins TRBV10-2 to TRBJ2-2; 10 bases fit TRBD2. The J segment lost 5 bases and the V segment lost 8 bases, leaving 5 bases of the junction unmatched. Germline-derived CDR1 and CDR2 are WSHSY and SAAADI. The CDR3 spans 14 residues.

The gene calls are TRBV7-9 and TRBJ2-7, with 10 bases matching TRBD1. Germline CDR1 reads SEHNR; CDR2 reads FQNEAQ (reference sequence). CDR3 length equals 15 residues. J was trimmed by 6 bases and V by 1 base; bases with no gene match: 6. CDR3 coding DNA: TGTGCCAGCAGCTTAGTAGGGACAGGGGAGCGCGAGCAGTACTTC. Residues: CASSLVGTGEREQYF.

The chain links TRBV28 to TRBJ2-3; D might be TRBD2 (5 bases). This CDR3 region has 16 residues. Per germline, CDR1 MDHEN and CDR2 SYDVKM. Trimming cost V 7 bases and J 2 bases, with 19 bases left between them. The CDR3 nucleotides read TGTGCCAGCAATGCTTGGGAGCGGAGCCCCACAGATACGCAGTATTTT. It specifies CASNAWERSPTDTQYF.

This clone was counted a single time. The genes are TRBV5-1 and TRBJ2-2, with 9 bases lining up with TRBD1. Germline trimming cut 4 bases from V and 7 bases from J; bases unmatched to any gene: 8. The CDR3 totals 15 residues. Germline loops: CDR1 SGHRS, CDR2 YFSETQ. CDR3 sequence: CASSATGGEGGELFF. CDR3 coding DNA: TGCGCCAGCAGCGCAACAGGGGGCGAAGGCGGGGAGCTGTTTTTT.

As DNA, the CDR3 is TGTGCCAGCAGTTACGGGACTAGGGCCGGGGAGCTGTTTTTT. The encoded protein is CASSYGTRAGELFF. The chain recombines TRBV6-6 with TRBJ2-2; the match to TRBD2 covers 8 bases. CDR3 length: 14 residues. Losses at the gene ends were 2 bases for V and 6 bases for J; bases not matched to a gene: 2. Germline V CDR1 and CDR2: MNHNY, SVGAGI (reference sequence).

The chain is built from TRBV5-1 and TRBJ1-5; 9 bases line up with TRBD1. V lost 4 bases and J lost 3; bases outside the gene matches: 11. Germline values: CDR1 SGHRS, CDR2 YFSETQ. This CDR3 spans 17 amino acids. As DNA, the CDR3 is TGCGCCAGCAGCGGGGGGGGTGACAGGGGGAACAATCAGCCCCAGCATTTT. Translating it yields CASSGGGDRGNNQPQHF. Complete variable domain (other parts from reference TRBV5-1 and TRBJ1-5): KAGVTQTPRYLIKTRGQQVTLSCSPISGHRSVSWYQQTPGQGLQFLFEYFSETQRNKGNFPGRFSGRQFSNSRSEMNVSTLELGDSALYLCASSGGGDRGNNQPQHFGDGTRLSIL.

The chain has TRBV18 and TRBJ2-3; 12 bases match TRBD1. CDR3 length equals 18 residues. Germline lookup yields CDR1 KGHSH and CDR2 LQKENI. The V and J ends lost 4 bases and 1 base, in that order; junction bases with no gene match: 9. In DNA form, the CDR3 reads TGTGCCAGCTCACTCACCCCGGGACAGGGGGCAGGCACAGATACGCAGTATTTT. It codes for CASSLTPGQGAGTDTQYF. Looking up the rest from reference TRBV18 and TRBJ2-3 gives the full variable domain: NAGVMQNPRHLVRRRGQEARLRCSPMKGHSHVYWYRQLPEEGLKFMVYLQKENIIDESGMPKERFSAEFPKEGPSILRIQQVVRGDSAAYFCASSLTPGQGAGTDTQYFGPGTRLTVL.

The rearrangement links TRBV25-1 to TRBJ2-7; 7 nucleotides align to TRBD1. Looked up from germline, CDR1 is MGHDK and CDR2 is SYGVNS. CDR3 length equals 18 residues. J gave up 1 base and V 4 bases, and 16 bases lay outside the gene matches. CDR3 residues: CASSGKKQGNLRSYEQYF. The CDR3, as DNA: TGTGCCAGCAGTGGAAAAAAACAGGGGAATCTTAGATCCTACGAGCAGTACTTC.

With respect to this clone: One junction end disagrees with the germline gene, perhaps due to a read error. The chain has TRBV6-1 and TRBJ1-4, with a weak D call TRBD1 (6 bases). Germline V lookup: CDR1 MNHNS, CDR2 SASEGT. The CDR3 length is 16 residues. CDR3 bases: TGTGCCAGCAGTGACGACGCCGGACAGACTAACGAAAAACTGTTTTTT. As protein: CASSDDAGQTNEKLFF.

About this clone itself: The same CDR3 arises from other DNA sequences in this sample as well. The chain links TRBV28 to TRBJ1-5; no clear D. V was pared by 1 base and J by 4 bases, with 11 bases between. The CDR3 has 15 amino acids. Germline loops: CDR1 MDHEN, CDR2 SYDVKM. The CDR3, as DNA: TGTGCCAGCAGTTTATCCTGGCAGAGGAATCAGCCCCAGCATTTT. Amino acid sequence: CASSLSWQRNQPQHF.

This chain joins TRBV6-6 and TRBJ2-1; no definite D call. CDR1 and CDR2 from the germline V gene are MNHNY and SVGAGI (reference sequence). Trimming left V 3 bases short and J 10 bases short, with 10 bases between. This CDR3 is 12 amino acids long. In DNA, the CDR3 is TGTGCCAGCAGTTATCCAGCGCGGGAGCAGTTCTTC. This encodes CASSYPAREQFF.